The present entry profiles one T cell receptor beta chain with its context. Its antigen is currently unknown. This record comes from a study of OX40 agonist ivuxolimab in advanced cancers. Study-level background: The dose-escalation cohort was around 83% male, with a mean age of around 60 years, ranging roughly 20 to 90. Overall study results and limits: On average, a greater number of expanded clones characterised CD8+ T cells relative to CD4+.

From germline, CDR1 is SNHLY and CDR2 FYNNEI. V lost 7 bases and J lost 4, with 15 bases in between. This CDR3 is built from 14 residues. The repertoire was sequenced with immunoSEQ multiplex PCR; TCRdb's copy has only in-frame clones and lacks some. The data contain tens of thousands of clones, about 89% of them seen just once; the ten biggest clones take up around 1.5%. Sequenced material: CD4+ or CD8+ T cells sorted from blood, taken in a trial of the OX40 agonist ivuxolimab. This receptor was obtained from an adult with an advanced solid tumor such as melanoma, head and neck, liver or kidney cancer. This chain links TRBV2 with TRBJ2-3, with D tentatively TRBD2 (7 bases). CDR3 loop: CASIEGGGADTQYF. The CDR3 DNA sequence: TGTGCCAGCATCGAGGGAGGGGGTGCAGATACGCAGTATTTT.